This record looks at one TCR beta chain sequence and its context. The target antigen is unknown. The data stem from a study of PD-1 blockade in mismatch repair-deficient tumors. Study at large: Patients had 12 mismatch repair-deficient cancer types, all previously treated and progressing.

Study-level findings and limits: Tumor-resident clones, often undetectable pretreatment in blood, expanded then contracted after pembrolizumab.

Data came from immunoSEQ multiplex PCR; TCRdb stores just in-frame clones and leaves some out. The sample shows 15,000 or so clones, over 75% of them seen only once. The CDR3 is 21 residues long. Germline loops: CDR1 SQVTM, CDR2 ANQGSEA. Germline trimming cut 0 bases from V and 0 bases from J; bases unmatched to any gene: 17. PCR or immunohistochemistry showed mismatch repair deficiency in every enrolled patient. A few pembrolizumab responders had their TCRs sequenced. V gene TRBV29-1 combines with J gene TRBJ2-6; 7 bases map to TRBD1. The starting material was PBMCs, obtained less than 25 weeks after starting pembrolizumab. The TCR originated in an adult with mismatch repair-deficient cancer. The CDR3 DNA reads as TGCAGCGTTGAAGAGACAGGGAACCCTGGAATGGGGTCCTCTGGGGCCAACGTCCTGACTTTC. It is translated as CSVEETGNPGMGSSGANVLTF.